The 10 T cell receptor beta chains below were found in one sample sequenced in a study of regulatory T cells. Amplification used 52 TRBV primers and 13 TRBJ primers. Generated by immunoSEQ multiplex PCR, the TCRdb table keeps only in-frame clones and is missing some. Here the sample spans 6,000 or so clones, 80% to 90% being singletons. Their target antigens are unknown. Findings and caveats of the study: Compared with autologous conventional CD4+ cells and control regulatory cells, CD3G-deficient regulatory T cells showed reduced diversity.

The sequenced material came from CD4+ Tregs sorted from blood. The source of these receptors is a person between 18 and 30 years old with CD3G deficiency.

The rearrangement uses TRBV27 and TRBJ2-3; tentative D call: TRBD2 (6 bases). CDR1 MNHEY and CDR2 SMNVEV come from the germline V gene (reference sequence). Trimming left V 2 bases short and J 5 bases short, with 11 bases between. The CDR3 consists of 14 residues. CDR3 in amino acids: CASSLGGVGDTQYF. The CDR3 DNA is TGTGCCAGCAGTTTAGGAGGGGTCGGAGATACGCAGTATTTT.

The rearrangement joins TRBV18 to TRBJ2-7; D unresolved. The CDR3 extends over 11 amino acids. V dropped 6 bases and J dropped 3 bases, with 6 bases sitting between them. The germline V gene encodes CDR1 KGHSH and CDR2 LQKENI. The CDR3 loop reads CASSPNYEQYF. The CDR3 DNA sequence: TGTGCCAGCTCTCCGAACTACGAGCAGTACTTC. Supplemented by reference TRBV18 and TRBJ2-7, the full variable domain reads NAGVMQNPRHLVRRRGQEARLRCSPMKGHSHVYWYRQLPEEGLKFMVYLQKENIIDESGMPKERFSAEFPKEGPSILRIQQVVRGDSAAYFCASSPNYEQYFGPGTRLTVT.

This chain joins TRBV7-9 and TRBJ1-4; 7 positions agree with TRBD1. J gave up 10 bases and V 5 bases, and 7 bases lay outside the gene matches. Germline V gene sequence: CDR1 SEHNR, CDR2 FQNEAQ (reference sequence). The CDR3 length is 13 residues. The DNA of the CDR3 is TGTGCCAGCAGCGCCAGAGGGGGCTCAAAACTGTTTTTT. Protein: CASSARGGSKLFF.

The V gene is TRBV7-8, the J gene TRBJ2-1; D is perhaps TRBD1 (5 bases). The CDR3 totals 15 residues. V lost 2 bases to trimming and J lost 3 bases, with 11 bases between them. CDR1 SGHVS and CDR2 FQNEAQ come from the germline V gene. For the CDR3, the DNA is TGTGCCAGCAGCTTAAGACAGAGCAACTACAATGAGCAGTTCTTC. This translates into CASSLRQSNYNEQFF.

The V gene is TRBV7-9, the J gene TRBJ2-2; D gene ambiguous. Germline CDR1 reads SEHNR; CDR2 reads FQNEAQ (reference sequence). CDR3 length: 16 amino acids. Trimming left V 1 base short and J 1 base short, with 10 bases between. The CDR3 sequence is CASSLDGVVNTGELFF. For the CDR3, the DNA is TGTGCCAGCAGCTTAGATGGGGTGGTGAACACCGGGGAGCTGTTTTTT.

The CDR3 DNA reads as TGCGCCAGCAGCTTGGCCGGATCGGGAAGAGATGAAGCTTTCTTT. Its translation is CASSLAGSGRDEAFF. The chain couples TRBV5-1 to TRBJ1-1; D call uncertain. CDR3 length equals 15 residues. Germline loops: CDR1 SGHRS, CDR2 YFSETQ. V lost 0 bases, J lost 7 bases, and 16 bases lay in between.

CDR3: CASSSQGYEQYF. The CDR3 nucleotides read TGTGCCAGCAGCTCGCAGGGTTACGAGCAGTACTTC. The V gene is TRBV7-8, the J gene TRBJ2-7, with D perhaps matching TRBD1 (5 bases). The CDR3 runs to 12 residues. The V and J ends lost 4 bases and 4 bases respectively, with 8 bases between them. From germline, CDR1 is SGHVS and CDR2 FQNEAQ.

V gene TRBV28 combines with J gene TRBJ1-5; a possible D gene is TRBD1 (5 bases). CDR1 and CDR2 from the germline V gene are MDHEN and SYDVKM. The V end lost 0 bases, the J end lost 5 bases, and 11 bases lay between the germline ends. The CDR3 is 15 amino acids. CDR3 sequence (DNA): TGTGCCAGCAGTTTATGGGGGCTAGCGCATCAGCCCCAGCATTTT. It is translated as CASSLWGLAHQPQHF.

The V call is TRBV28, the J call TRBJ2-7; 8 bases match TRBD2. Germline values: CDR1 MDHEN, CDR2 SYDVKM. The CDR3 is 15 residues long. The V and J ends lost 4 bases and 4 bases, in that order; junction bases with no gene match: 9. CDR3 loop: CASSSIAGRTYEQYF. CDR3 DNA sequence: TGTGCCAGCAGTTCCATAGCGGGACGTACGTACGAGCAGTACTTC.

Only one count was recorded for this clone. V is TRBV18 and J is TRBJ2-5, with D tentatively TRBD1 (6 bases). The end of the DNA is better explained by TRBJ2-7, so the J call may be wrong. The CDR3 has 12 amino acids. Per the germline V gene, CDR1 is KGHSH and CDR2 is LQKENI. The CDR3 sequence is CASSLDRYEQYF. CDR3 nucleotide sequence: TGTGCCAGCTCGCTGGACAGATACGAGCAGTACTTC.